In its sample, the clone carrying this T cell receptor (beta chain) is large. The antigen remains undetermined. This record comes from a study of tumor-infiltrating lymphocytes in localized non-small cell lung cancer. Study-wide context: Each patient gave resected tumor and non-adjacent uninvolved lung tissue.

Here immunoSEQ multiplex PCR was the method, and the copy in TCRdb shows in-frame clones only, minus some. The sample holds approximately 6,200 clones, less than 80% seen once. This CDR3 is built from 12 residues. The V and J ends lost 4 bases and 6 bases, in that order; junction bases with no gene match: 4. The germline V gene has CDR1 SGDLS and CDR2 YYNGEE. Study observations and caveats: Higher tumor T cell infiltration than in uninvolved lung was supported by TCRbeta sequencing. Different pieces of the same tissue went to different assays, confounding technical variation with intratumor heterogeneity.

The receptor was derived from a human donor with non-small cell lung cancer. The source material was uninvolved lung tissue not adjacent to the tumor. The chain employs TRBV9 and TRBJ2-7; 7 bases agree with TRBD1. The CDR3 region has the DNA TGTGCCAGCAGCCGACAGGGCCTCGAGCAGTACTTC. It translates to CASSRQGLEQYF.